The clone carrying this T cell receptor beta chain has more than one count but fewer than ten. This record comes from a study of blood T cell repertoires in COVID-19. Study-wide context: The samples span acute and convalescent COVID-19 from the United States, Italy and Spain. The analysed material was cDNA or gDNA that came from T cells, B-cell-depleted T cells, or PBMCs.

Germline CDR1 SNHLY, CDR2 FYNNEI. This CDR3 is 15 amino acids long. With 8 bases clipped from V and 9 bases from J, the junction kept 13 bases outside the gene matches. Authors' processing steps: From reference gene primer amplification, estimates of nucleated cell counts were derived. Profiled with immunoSEQ multiplex PCR; TCRdb holds only in-frame clones, not every one. V, J and clone size are those of that table, while D and trimming were read from the DNA. The sample has 150,000 or so clones; 75% to 90% are singletons. V gene TRBV2 combines with J gene TRBJ2-1; TRBD1 matches at 10 bases. Sequenced input: peripheral blood. The sequence was obtained from a woman between 55 and 75 years old with acute or convalescent COVID-19. CDR3 loop: CASGTGVPSRGEQFF. DNA for the CDR3: TGTGCCAGCGGGACAGGGGTACCTTCTAGGGGTGAGCAGTTCTTC.